This TCR beta chain was sequenced for a study of T cell clones after liver transplantation. Whole-study findings and limits: Circulating graft-donor-reactive CD4 TCRbeta sequences fell significantly post-transplant in most of the 8 subjects.

TCRdb keeps only in-frame clones here, not all; method: immunoSEQ multiplex PCR. The sample records more than 75,000 clones, 70% to 85% being singletons. Germline values: CDR1 MGHRA, CDR2 YSYEKL. V lost 4 bases to trimming and J lost 3 bases, with 18 bases between them. The length of the CDR3 is 16 residues. As to this clone: Its antigen is not known.

This clonotype was obtained from a human patient who received a liver transplant. Some of the T cells may derive from the graft donor. The source was CD4+ T cells from blood, collected 45 to 46 months after liver transplant. The chain employs TRBV4-1 and TRBJ1-1; D gene ambiguous. This chain's CDR3 is CASSLPGVLGDTEAFF. The CDR3 nucleotides read TGCGCCAGCAGCCTGCCAGGTGTCCTCGGGGACACTGAAGCTTTCTTT.